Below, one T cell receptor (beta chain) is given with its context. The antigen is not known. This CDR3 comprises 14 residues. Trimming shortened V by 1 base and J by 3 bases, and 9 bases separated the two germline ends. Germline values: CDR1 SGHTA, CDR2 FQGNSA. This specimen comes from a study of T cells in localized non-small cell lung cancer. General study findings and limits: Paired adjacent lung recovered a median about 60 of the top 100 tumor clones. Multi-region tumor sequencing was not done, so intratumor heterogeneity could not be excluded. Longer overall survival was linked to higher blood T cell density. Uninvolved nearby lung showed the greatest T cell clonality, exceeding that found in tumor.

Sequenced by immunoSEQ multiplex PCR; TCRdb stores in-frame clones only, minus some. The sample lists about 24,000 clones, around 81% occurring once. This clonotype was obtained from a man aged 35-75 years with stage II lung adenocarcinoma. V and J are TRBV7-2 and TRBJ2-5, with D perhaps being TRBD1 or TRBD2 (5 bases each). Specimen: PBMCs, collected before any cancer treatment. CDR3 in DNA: TGTGCCAGCAGCTTAGGAGGGGCCGAAGAGACCCAGTACTTC. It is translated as CASSLGGAEETQYF.